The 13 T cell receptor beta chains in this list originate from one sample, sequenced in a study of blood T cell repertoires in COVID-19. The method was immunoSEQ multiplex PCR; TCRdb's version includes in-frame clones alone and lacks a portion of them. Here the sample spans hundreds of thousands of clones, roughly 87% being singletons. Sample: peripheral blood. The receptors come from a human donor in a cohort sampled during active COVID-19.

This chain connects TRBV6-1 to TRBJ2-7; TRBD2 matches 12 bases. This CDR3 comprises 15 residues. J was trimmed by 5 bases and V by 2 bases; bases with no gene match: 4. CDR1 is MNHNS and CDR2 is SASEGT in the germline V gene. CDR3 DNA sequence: TGTGCCAGCAGTGAACAGACTAGCGGGAGCCACGAGCAGTACTTC. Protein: CASSEQTSGSHEQYF.

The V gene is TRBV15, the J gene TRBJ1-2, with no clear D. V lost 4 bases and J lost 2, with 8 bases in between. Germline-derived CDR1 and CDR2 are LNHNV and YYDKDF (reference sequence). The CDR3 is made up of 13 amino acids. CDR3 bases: TGTGCCACCAGCACGAGCGGCAACTATGGCTACACCTTC. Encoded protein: CATSTSGNYGYTF.

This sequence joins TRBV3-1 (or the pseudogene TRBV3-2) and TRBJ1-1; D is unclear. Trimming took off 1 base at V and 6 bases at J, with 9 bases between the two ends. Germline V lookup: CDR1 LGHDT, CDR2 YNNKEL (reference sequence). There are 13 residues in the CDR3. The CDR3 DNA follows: TGTGCCAGCAGCCAAGTGTTAGCCGCTGAAGCTTTCTTT. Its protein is CASSQVLAAEAFF.

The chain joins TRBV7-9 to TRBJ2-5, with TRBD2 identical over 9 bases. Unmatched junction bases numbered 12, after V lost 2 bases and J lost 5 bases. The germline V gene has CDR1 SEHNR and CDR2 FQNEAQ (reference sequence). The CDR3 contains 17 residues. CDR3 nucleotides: TGTGCCAGCAGCTTAACCCAGAGCCTAGCGGGACGGGAGACCCAGTACTTC. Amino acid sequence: CASSLTQSLAGRETQYF.

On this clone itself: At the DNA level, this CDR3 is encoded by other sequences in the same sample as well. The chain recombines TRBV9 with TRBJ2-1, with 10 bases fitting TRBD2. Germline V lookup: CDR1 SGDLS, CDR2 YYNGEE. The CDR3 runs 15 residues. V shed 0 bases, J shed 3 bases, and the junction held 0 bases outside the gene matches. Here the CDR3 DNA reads TGTGCCAGCAGCGTAGTAGCGGGAGGCTACAATGAGCAGTTCTTC. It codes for CASSVVAGGYNEQFF.

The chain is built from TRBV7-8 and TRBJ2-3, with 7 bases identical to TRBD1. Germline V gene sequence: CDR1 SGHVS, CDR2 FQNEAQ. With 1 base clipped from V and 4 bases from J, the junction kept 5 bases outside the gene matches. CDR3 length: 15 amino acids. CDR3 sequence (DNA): TGTGCCAGCAGCTTAGTCGGACAGGCTGCAGATACGCAGTATTTT. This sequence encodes CASSLVGQAADTQYF.

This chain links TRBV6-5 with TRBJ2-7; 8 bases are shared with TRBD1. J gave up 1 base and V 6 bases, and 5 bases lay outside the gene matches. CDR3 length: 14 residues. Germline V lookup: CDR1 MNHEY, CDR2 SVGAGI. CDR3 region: CASRGQGRSYEQYF. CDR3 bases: TGTGCCAGCAGAGGACAGGGTAGGTCCTACGAGCAGTACTTC.

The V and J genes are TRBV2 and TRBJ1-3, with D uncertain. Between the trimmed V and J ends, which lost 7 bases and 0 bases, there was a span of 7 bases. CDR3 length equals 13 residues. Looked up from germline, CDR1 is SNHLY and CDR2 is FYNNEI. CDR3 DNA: TGTGCCAGCATAGAGGACTCTGGAAACACCATATATTTT. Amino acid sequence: CASIEDSGNTIYF. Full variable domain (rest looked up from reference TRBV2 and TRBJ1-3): EPEVTQTPSHQVTQMGQEVILRCVPISNHLYFYWYRQILGQKVEFLVSFYNNEISEKSEIFDDQFSVERPDGSNFTLKIRSTKLEDSAMYFCASIEDSGNTIYFGEGSWLTVV.

DNA of the CDR3: TGTGCCAGTCGCGAGGACAGGAACACTGAAGCTTTCTTT. Its translation is CASREDRNTEAFF. This chain connects TRBV19 to TRBJ1-1, with a weak D call TRBD1 (6 bases). Germline V gene lookup returns CDR1 LNHDA and CDR2 SQIVND (reference sequence). V lost 8 bases and J 1 base, leaving 11 bases between the germline ends. The CDR3 extends over 13 amino acids.

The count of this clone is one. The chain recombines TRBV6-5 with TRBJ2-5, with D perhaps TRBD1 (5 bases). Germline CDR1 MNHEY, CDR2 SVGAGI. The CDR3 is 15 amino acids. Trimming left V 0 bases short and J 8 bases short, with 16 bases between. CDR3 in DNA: TGTGCCAGCAGTTACTCGACGGCCTCAGGGCATACCCAGTACTTC. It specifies CASSYSTASGHTQYF.

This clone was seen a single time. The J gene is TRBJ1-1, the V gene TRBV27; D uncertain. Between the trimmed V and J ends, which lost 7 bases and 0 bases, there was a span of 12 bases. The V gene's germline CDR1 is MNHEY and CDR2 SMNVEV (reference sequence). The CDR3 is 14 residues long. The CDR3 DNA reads TGTGCCAGCAAGGCCCCGAGGGTGAACACTGAAGCTTTCTTT. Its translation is CASKAPRVNTEAFF.

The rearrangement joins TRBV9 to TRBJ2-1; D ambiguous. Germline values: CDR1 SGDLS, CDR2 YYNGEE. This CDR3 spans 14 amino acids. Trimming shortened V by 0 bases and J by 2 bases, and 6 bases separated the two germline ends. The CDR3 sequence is CASSVGLPYNEQFF. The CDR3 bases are TGTGCCAGCAGCGTAGGACTGCCCTACAATGAGCAGTTCTTC.

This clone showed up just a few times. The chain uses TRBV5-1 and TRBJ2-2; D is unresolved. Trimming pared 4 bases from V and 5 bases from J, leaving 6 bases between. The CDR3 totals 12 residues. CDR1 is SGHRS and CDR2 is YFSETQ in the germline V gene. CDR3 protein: CASSHGTGELFF. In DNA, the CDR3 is TGCGCCAGCAGCCACGGGACCGGGGAGCTGTTTTTT.